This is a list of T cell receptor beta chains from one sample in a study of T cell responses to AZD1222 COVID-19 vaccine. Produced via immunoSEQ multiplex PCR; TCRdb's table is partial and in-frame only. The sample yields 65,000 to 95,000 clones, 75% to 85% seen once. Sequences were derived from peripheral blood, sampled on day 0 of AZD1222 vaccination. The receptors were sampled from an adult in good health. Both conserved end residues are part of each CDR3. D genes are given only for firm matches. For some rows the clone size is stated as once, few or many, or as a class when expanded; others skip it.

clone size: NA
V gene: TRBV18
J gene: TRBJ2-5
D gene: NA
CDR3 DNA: TGTGCCAGCTCACCAAATCAAGCGGGCAGTCAAGAGACCCAGTACTTC
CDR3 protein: CASSPNQAGSQETQYF

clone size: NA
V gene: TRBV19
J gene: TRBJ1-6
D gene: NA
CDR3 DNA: TGTGCCAGTAACCCCGCCGCAATGAGCTCCTATAATTCACCCCTCCACTTT
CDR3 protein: CASNPAAMSSYNSPLHF

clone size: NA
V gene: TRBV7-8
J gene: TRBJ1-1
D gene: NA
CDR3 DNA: TGTGCCAGCAGCCCGGGACACCAATTTTTTGAAGCTTTCTTT
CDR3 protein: CASSPGHQFFEAFF

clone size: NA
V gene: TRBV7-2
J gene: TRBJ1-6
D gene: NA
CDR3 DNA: TGTGCCAGCAGCTTAAGGCTAGGGTTTAATTCACCCCTCCACTTT
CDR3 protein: CASSLRLGFNSPLHF

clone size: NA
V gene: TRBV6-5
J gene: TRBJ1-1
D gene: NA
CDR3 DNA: TGTGCCAGCAAGGGGAGTGGTGGGAACACTGAAGCTTTCTTT
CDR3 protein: CASKGSGGNTEAFF

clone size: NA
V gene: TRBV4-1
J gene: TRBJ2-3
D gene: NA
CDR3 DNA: TGCGCCAGCTCCGGGAAAGCGTCGGCGCAGTATTTT
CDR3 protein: CASSGKASAQYF

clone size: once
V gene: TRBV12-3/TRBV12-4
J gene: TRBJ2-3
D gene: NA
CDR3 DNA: TGTGCCAGCAGGCAGGGTGCGGCAGATACGCAGTATTTT
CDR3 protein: CASRQGAADTQYF

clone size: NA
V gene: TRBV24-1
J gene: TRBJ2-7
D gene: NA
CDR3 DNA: TGTGCCACCAGTGATTCGGTCGCGAACTCCTACGAGCAGTACTTC
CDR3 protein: CATSDSVANSYEQYF

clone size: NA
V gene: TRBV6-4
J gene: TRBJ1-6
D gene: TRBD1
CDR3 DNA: TGTGCCAGCAGTGACTCGTGGGACAGTTCACCCCTCCACTTT
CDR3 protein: CASSDSWDSSPLHF

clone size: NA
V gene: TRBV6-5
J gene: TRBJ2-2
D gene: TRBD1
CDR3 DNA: TGTGCCAGCGCCCGGGACAGGGACACCGGGGAGCTGTTTTTT
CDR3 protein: CASARDRDTGELFF

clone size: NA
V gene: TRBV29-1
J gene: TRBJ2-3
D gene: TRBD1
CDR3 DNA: TGCAGCGTCAGACAGGGCGGCACAGATACGCAGTATTTT
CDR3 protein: CSVRQGGTDTQYF

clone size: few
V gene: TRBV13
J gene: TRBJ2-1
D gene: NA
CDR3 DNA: TGTGCCAGCGGATTACGCGGCTCCTACAATGAGCAGTTCTTC
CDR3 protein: CASGLRGSYNEQFF

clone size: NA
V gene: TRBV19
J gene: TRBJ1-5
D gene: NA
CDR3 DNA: TGTGCCAGTAGACCCGCCCGGGGGGGAAATCAGCCCCAGCATTTT
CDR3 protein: CASRPARGGNQPQHF

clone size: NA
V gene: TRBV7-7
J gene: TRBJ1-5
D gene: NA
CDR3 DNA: TGTGCCAGCAGCACCCATGGGCTGCCGAGCAATCAGCCCCAGCATTTT
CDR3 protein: CASSTHGLPSNQPQHF

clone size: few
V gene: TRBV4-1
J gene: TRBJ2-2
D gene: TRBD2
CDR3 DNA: TGCGCCAGCAGCCAGTACGGACTAGCGGGAGGGCGAGGGTACACCGGGGAGCTGTTTTTT
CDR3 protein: CASSQYGLAGGRGYTGELFF

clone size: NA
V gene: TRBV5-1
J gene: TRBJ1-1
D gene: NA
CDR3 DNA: TGCGCCAGCAGCTATGTAGGGGACACTGAAGCTTTCTTT
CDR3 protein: CASSYVGDTEAFF

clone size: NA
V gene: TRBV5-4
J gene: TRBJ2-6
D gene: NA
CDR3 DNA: TGTGCCAGCAGTCCCCCGGGGGCTGGGGCCAACGTCCTGACTTTC
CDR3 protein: CASSPPGAGANVLTF

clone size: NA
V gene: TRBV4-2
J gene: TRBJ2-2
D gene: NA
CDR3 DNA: TGTGCCAGCAGCCGGACCACAGGGGAGGCCTCGAACACCGGGGAGCTGTTTTTT
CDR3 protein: CASSRTTGEASNTGELFF

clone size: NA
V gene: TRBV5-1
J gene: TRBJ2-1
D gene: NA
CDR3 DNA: TGCGCCAGCAGCAGTGGGTGGAATGAGCAGTTCTTC
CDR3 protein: CASSSGWNEQFF

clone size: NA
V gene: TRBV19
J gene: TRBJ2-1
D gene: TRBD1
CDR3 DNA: TGTGCCAGTAGCGACAGGGGCTACAATGAGCAGTTCTTC
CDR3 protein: CASSDRGYNEQFF

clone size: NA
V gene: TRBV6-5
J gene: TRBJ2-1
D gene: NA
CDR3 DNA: TGTGCCAGCAGAGACGGAGCAGGGGAGCAGTTCTTC
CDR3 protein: CASRDGAGEQFF

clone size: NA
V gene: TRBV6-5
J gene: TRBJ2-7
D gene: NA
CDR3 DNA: TGTGCCAGCAGCCCCGCCGGGGACGAGCAGTACTTC
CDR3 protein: CASSPAGDEQYF

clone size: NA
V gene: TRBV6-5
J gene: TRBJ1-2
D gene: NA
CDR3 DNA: TGTGCCAGCAGGGACCGAAGGACAGCCCTCTATGGCTACACCTTC
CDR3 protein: CASRDRRTALYGYTF

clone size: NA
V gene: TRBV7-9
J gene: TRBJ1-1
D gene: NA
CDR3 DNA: TGTGCCAGCAGCTTTGGCCAAACCACTGAAGCTTTCTTT
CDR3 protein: CASSFGQTTEAFF

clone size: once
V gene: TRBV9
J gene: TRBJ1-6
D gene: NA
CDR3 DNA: TGTGCCAGCAGCGGGGATAGACCCTCACCCCTCCACTTT
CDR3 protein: CASSGDRPSPLHF

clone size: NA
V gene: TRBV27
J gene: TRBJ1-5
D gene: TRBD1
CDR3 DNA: TGTGCCAGCAGTCTCACAGGGGACTATAGCAATCAGCCCCAGCATTTT
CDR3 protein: CASSLTGDYSNQPQHF

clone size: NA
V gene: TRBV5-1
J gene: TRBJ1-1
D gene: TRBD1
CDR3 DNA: TGCGCCAGCAGCTCCCAGGGGGCCGGCACTGAAGCTTTCTTT
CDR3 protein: CASSSQGAGTEAFF

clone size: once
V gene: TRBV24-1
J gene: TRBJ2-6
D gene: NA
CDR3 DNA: TGTGCCACCAGTGATTCGTTCAACGTCCTGACTTTC
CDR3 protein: CATSDSFNVLTF

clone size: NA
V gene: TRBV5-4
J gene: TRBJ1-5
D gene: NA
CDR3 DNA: TGTGCCAGCAGCTTGGGAAGTTCTGGGCAGCCCCAGCATTTT
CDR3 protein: CASSLGSSGQPQHF